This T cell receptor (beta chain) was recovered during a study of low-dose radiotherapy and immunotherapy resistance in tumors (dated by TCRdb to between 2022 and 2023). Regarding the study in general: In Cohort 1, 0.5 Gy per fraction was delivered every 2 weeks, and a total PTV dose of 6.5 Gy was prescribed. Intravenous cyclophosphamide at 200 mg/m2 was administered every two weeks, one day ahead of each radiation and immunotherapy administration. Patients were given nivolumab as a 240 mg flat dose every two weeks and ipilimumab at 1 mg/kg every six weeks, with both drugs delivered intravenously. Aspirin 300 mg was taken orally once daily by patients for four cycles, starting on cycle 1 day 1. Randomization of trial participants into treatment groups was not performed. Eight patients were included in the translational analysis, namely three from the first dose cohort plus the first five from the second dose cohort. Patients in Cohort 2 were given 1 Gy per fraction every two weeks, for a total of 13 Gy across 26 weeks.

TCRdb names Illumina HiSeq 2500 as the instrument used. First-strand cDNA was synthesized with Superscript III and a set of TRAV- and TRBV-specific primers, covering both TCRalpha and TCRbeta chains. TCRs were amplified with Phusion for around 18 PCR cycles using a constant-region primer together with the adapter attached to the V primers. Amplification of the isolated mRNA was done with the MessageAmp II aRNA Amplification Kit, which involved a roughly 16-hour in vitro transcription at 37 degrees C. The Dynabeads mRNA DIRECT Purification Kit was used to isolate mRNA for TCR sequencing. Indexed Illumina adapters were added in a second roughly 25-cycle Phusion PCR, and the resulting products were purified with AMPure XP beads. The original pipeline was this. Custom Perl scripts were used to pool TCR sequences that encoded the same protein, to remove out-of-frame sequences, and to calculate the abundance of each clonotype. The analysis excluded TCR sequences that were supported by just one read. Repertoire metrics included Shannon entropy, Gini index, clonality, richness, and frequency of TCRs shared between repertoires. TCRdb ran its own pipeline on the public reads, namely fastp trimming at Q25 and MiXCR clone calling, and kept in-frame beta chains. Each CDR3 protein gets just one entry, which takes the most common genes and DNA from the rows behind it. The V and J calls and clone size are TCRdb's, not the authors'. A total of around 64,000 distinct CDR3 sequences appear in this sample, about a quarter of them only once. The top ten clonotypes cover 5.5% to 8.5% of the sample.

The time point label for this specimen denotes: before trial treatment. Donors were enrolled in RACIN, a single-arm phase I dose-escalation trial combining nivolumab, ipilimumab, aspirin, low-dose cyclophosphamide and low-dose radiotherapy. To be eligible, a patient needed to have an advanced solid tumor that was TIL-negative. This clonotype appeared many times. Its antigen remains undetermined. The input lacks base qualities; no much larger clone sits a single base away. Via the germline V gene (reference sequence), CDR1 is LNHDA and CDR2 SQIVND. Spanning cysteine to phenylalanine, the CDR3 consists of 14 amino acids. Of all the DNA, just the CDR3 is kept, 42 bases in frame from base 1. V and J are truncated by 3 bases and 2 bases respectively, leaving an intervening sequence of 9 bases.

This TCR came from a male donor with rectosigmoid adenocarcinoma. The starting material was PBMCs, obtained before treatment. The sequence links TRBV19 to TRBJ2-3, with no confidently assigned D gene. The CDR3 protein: CASSIGGFTDTQYF. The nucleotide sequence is TGTGCCAGTAGTATTGGCGGCTTCACAGATACGCAGTATTTT.